Shown below are 13 T cell receptor beta chains from a single sample sequenced in a study of cytomegalovirus exposure and HLA in healthy donors. Primers included in the PCR were 60 Vbeta and 13 Jbeta primers. TCRdb's copy holds only in-frame clones and misses some; the assay was immunoSEQ multiplex PCR. Among some 110,000 clones listed, 74% were seen once. Sequenced: PBMCs. The receptors here all came from a woman between 45 and 60 years old in good health and CMV-seropositive.

This chain links TRBV28 with TRBJ2-7; no reliable D call. The CDR3 is made up of 11 amino acids. CDR1 is MDHEN and CDR2 is SYDVKM in the germline V gene. Trimming took 7 bases from V and 4 from J, leaving 8 bases between them. In DNA, the CDR3 is TGTGCCAGCACCTCTCTGTACGAGCAGTACTTC. Encoded protein: CASTSLYEQYF.

The rearrangement links TRBV6-1 to TRBJ2-5, with 7 positions matching TRBD1. Judging by the DNA end, TRBJ2-7 fits better; the J call may be wrong. The CDR3 loop spans 13 amino acids. Germline-derived CDR1 and CDR2 are MNHNS and SASEGT. CDR3 sequence: CASRTGQTYEQYF. The CDR3 nucleotides read TGTGCCAGCAGGACAGGGCAAACCTACGAGCAGTACTTC.

The chain employs TRBV11-2 and TRBJ1-2; possibly TRBD1 for D (5 bases). CDR3 length equals 14 residues. V was cut by 4 bases and J by 4 bases, with 13 bases left in between. Germline values: CDR1 SGHAT, CDR2 FQNNGV. The CDR3 DNA reads TGTGCCAGCAGCTCTGGCCAGGGCCCCTATGGCTACACCTTC. It is translated as CASSSGQGPYGYTF.

V is TRBV5-6 and J is TRBJ1-2, with 8 bases that match TRBD1. The CDR3 covers 13 residues. The V segment lost 3 bases and the J segment 2 bases; nucleotides outside the gene matches: 0. CDR1 is SGHDT and CDR2 is YYEEEE in the germline V gene. The CDR3 nucleotides are TGTGCCAGCAGCTGGGACAGGAACTATGGCTACACCTTC. It translates to CASSWDRNYGYTF.

The V gene is TRBV28, the J gene TRBJ2-3; weak D call: TRBD1 (6 bases). The CDR3 extends over 14 amino acids. V was clipped by 5 bases and J by 6 bases, with 15 bases between them. CDR1 and CDR2 from the germline V gene are MDHEN and SYDVKM. CDR3 residues: CASSPQGRRDTQYF. The DNA of the CDR3 is TGTGCCAGCAGTCCACAGGGTCGACGGGATACGCAGTATTTT.

This clone appeared a few times. The V and J genes are TRBV7-9 and TRBJ2-7; 9 bases align to TRBD1. V lost 4 bases to trimming and J lost 3 bases; unmatched junction nucleotides: 10. The CDR3 has 16 amino acids. Per germline, CDR1 SEHNR and CDR2 FQNEAQ (reference sequence). The CDR3 is CASSSPPGQGIYEQYF. CDR3 coding DNA: TGTGCCAGCAGCTCTCCTCCGGGACAGGGTATCTACGAGCAGTACTTC. Full variable domain (rest looked up from reference TRBV7-9 and TRBJ2-7): DTGVSQNPRHKITKRGQNVTFRCDPISEHNRLYWYRQTLGQGPEFLTYFQNEAQLEKSRLLSDRFSAERPKGSFSTLEIQRTEQGDSAMYLCASSSPPGQGIYEQYFGPGTRLTVT.

In this sample, this clone turned up once. This CDR3 is CASSQNPAVNEQFF. The DNA for the CDR3 is TGTGCCAGCAGCCAGAACCCTGCCGTCAATGAGCAGTTCTTC. This rearrangement joins TRBV7-6 to TRBJ2-1; no reliable D call. The CDR3 is 14 residues long. The V end was cut by 5 bases, the J end by 6 bases, with 14 bases between. CDR1 is SGHVS, CDR2 FNYEAQ, per germline.

This clone was seen a few times. The chain uses TRBV4-3 and TRBJ2-7; D unclear. The V gene lost 2 bases and the J gene lost 3 bases, with 11 bases spanning the gap. CDR3 length: 14 residues. Per germline, CDR1 LGHNA and CDR2 YSLEER. Written as DNA, the CDR3 is TGCGCCAGCAGCCAAACTTACAGCCTCTACGAGCAGTACTTC. This codes for CASSQTYSLYEQYF.

The rearrangement links TRBV5-1 to TRBJ2-5; the D is unclear. With 1 base removed from V and 2 bases from J, the gap between germline ends came to 9 bases. The CDR3 runs to 14 residues. The V gene's germline CDR1 is SGHRS and CDR2 YFSETQ. The CDR3 loop is CASSLWAEQETQYF. The CDR3 DNA sequence: TGCGCCAGCAGCTTGTGGGCAGAACAAGAGACCCAGTACTTC.

The rearrangement links TRBV11-2 to TRBJ1-2; a weak D match, TRBD1 (5 bases). Between the trimmed V and J ends, which lost 2 bases and 2 bases, there was a span of 9 bases. CDR3 length: 14 amino acids. Per germline, CDR1 SGHAT and CDR2 FQNNGV. Written as DNA, the CDR3 is TGTGCCAGCAGCTTAAACCCAGGGAACTATGGCTACACCTTC. It translates to CASSLNPGNYGYTF.

This chain connects TRBV5-5 to TRBJ2-6; 8 positions match TRBD1. Germline V gene sequence: CDR1 SGHKS, CDR2 YYEKEE (reference sequence). The V gene end was trimmed by 0 bases and the J gene end by 1 base; junction bases not matched to a gene: 6. The CDR3 extends over 18 amino acids. The CDR3 DNA reads as TGTGCCAGCAGCTTGGCTCGGGACAGGTCTTCTGGGGCCAACGTCCTGACTTTC. Residues: CASSLARDRSSGANVLTF. Combining the CDR3 with reference TRBV5-5 and TRBJ2-6 gives the whole variable domain DAGVTQSPTHLIKTRGQQVTLRCSPISGHKSVSWYQQVLGQGPQFIFQYYEKEERGRGNFPDRFSARQFPNYSSELNVNALLLGDSALYLCASSLARDRSSGANVLTFGAGSRLTVL.

This chain joins TRBV18 and TRBJ1-6, with TRBD1 identical over 9 bases. The germline CDR1 and CDR2 sequences are KGHSH and LQKENI. The CDR3 has 14 amino acids. V lost 5 bases to trimming and J lost 7 bases; unmatched junction nucleotides: 3. The chain's CDR3 is CASSSGTGNSPLHF. CDR3 in DNA: TGTGCCAGCTCATCCGGGACAGGGAATTCACCCCTCCACTTT.

Only one count was recorded for this clone. V usage is TRBV7-9 and J usage is TRBJ2-2; 10 nucleotides match TRBD2. CDR3 size: 16 residues. From germline, CDR1 is SEHNR and CDR2 FQNEAQ (reference sequence). The V gene end was trimmed by 5 bases and the J gene end by 1 base; junction bases not matched to a gene: 4. The CDR3 region has the DNA TGTGCCAGCAGCGAAAGACTAGCGGGGAACACCGGGGAGCTGTTTTTT. It translates to CASSERLAGNTGELFF.